Following are 32 T cell receptor beta chains from one sample sequenced in a study of cytomegalovirus exposure and HLA in healthy donors. Primers for the PCR totalled 60 Vbeta and 13 Jbeta. Clones were sequenced by immunoSEQ multiplex PCR, and TCRdb holds only the in-frame ones, with some missing. The top ten hold under 5.5% of the sample, which has around 160,000 clones, about three quarters seen once. The sequencing input was PBMCs. The receptors derive from a man aged 18 to 30 in good health and CMV-seropositive.

This rearrangement joins TRBV7-6 to TRBJ2-5; 7 bases align to TRBD2. V was pared by 5 bases and J by 2 bases, with 8 bases of the junction left unmatched. Germline V gene sequence: CDR1 SGHVS, CDR2 FNYEAQ. This CDR3 has 15 residues. Here the CDR3 DNA reads TGTGCCAGCAGCCCAGCGTGGGGGGGGCAAGAGACCCAGTACTTC. This codes for CASSPAWGGQETQYF.

This sequence joins TRBV6-5 and TRBJ1-1; 9 positions match TRBD1. This CDR3 contains 15 residues. Unmatched junction bases numbered 4, after V lost 1 base and J lost 4 bases. CDR1 MNHEY and CDR2 SVGAGI come from the germline V gene. CDR3 region: CASSYYRQGGTEAFF. In nucleotides, the CDR3 is TGTGCCAGCAGTTACTACCGACAGGGGGGCACTGAAGCTTTCTTT.

The rearrangement uses TRBV7-3 and TRBJ1-2; 7 positions agree with TRBD1. The V gene end was trimmed by 0 bases and the J gene end by 6 bases; junction bases not matched to a gene: 1. CDR1 SGHTA and CDR2 FQGTGA come from the germline V gene. The CDR3 runs to 13 residues. The CDR3 protein is CASSLTGGDGYTF. Written as DNA, the CDR3 is TGTGCCAGCAGCTTAACAGGGGGCGATGGCTACACCTTC. Variable domain in full (rest from reference TRBV7-3 and TRBJ1-2): GAGVSQTPSNKVTEKGKYVELRCDPISGHTALYWYRQSLGQGPEFLIYFQGTGAADDSGLPNDRFFAVRPEGSVSTLKIQRTERGDSAVYLCASSLTGGDGYTFGSGTRLTVV.

Written as DNA, the CDR3 is TGTGCCAGCAGTGTTTCGGACTCTACATCTAGAGCATATAGCAATCAGCCCCAGCATTTT. Its translation: CASSVSDSTSRAYSNQPQHF. The chain carries TRBV6-1 and TRBJ1-5; D is undetermined. The V gene's germline CDR1 is MNHNS and CDR2 SASEGT. V lost 4 bases, J lost 0 bases, and 25 bases lay in between. The CDR3 is made up of 20 amino acids.

The CDR3 is CASSLGLAGGLDTQYF. The CDR3 DNA is TGTGCCAGCAGCTTAGGGTTGGCGGGGGGGTTGGATACGCAGTATTTT. This chain links TRBV7-6 with TRBJ2-3, with TRBD2 identical over 9 bases. Trimming at V came to 1 base and at J to 6 bases, leaving 8 bases not matched to a gene. The germline CDR1 and CDR2 sequences are SGHVS and FNYEAQ. The CDR3 spans 16 residues.

This clone was recorded a few times. This sequence joins TRBV29-1 and TRBJ1-1; D gene unclear. Trimming left V 4 bases short and J 1 base short, with 10 bases between. The CDR3 extends over 13 amino acids. CDR1 is SQVTM and CDR2 is ANQGSEA in the germline V gene. CDR3 region: CSVGPRGNTEAFF. The CDR3 DNA follows: TGCAGCGTTGGCCCAAGAGGGAACACTGAAGCTTTCTTT.

This clone was observed a handful of times. The chain links TRBV29-1 to TRBJ1-2; no reliable D call. V dropped 3 bases and J dropped 1 base, with 15 bases sitting between them. The CDR3 is made up of 15 amino acids. The germline V gene has CDR1 SQVTM and CDR2 ANQGSEA. The CDR3 loop reads CSVDERGFGNYGYTF. In DNA, the CDR3 is TGCAGCGTTGACGAACGGGGTTTCGGTAACTATGGCTACACCTTC.

The rearrangement links TRBV27 to TRBJ2-7; 10 bases line up with TRBD2. V dropped 2 bases and J dropped 7; count of bases not matched to a gene: 2. The CDR3 consists of 13 residues. The germline V gene has CDR1 MNHEY and CDR2 SMNVEV (reference sequence). CDR3 loop: CASSLSGGDEQYV. The CDR3 bases are TGTGCCAGCAGTTTAAGCGGGGGGGATGAGCAGTACGTC.

A few counts support this clone. This chain links TRBV9 with TRBJ1-3, with a tentative D call TRBD1 (5 bases). Between the trimmed V and J ends, which lost 0 bases and 0 bases, there was a span of 10 bases. Germline loops: CDR1 SGDLS, CDR2 YYNGEE. The CDR3 is 16 residues long. The CDR3 region has the DNA TGTGCCAGCAGCGTAGGAAGCAGGGCCTCTGGAAACACCATATATTTT. Encoded protein: CASSVGSRASGNTIYF.

The rearrangement joins TRBV2 to TRBJ2-5; 9 bases map to TRBD2. V lost 4 bases and J lost 5; bases outside the gene matches: 8. The CDR3 sequence is 15 residues long. Germline CDR1 and CDR2: SNHLY and FYNNEI. Here the CDR3 reads CASSVGGGAAETQYF. The CDR3 coding sequence is TGTGCCAGCAGTGTTGGCGGGGGGGCCGCGGAGACCCAGTACTTC.

As DNA, the CDR3 is TGTGCCAGCAGCTTGGGAGGGTCCGACACTGAAGCTTTCTTT. It yields the protein CASSLGGSDTEAFF. The chain joins TRBV5-5 to TRBJ1-1, with D unclear. CDR1 is SGHKS, CDR2 YYEKEE, per germline (reference sequence). This CDR3 is 14 amino acids long. Trimming removed 0 bases at V and 3 bases at J, with 9 bases between.

The CDR3 sequence: CSVGGTYQETQYF. The CDR3 DNA follows: TGCAGCGTTGGAGGGACATACCAAGAGACCCAGTACTTC. The chain links TRBV29-1 to TRBJ2-5; a possible D gene is TRBD1 (6 bases). V was pared by 4 bases and J by 0 bases, with 9 bases between. Germline CDR1 is SQVTM and CDR2 is ANQGSEA. The CDR3 extends over 13 amino acids.

The genes are TRBV7-3 and TRBJ1-1; D not resolved. V lost 5 bases, J lost 1 base, and 8 bases lay in between. There are 13 residues in the CDR3. Germline CDR1 and CDR2: SGHTA and FQGTGA. The CDR3 here is CASSPSGNTEAFF. CDR3 nucleotides: TGTGCCAGCAGCCCCTCGGGGAACACTGAAGCTTTCTTT.

This chain links TRBV6-5 with TRBJ2-7; the D gene is possibly TRBD1 (5 bases). This CDR3 has 14 residues. Trimming took off 6 bases at V and 3 bases at J, with 15 bases between the two ends. Per germline, CDR1 MNHEY and CDR2 SVGAGI. CDR3 sequence reads: CASRETGANYEQYV. For the CDR3, the DNA is TGTGCCAGCAGAGAAACAGGCGCCAACTACGAGCAGTACGTC.

The chain combines TRBV2 with TRBJ2-1; 10 bases align to TRBD2. V lost 7 bases to trimming and J lost 9 bases; unmatched junction nucleotides: 6. Per the germline V gene, CDR1 is SNHLY and CDR2 is FYNNEI. This CDR3 is built from 13 residues. CDR3 sequence reads: CASNDGLAAEQFF. The CDR3, as DNA: TGTGCCAGCAACGACGGACTAGCGGCTGAGCAGTTCTTC.

The genes are TRBV5-1 and TRBJ2-3; D is perhaps TRBD2 (6 bases). Germline lookup yields CDR1 SGHRS and CDR2 YFSETQ. The ends were cut back, 4 bases at V and 1 base at J, with 16 bases in the middle. This CDR3 comprises 16 residues. CDR3 nucleotide sequence: TGCGCCAGCAGCCTGGAGGGCAGGGTGGGCACAGATACGCAGTATTTT. Translation gives CASSLEGRVGTDTQYF.

This chain uses TRBV30 with TRBJ2-1; D remains ambiguous. There are 14 residues in the CDR3. Germline CDR1 GTSNPN, CDR2 SVGIG (reference sequence). V was trimmed by 3 bases and J by 7 bases, leaving 16 bases between them. This CDR3 reads CAWSSRLPPNEQFF. The CDR3 nucleotides read TGTGCCTGGAGCTCACGACTGCCGCCTAATGAGCAGTTCTTC. Full variable domain (outside the CDR3, taken from reference TRBV30 and TRBJ2-1): SQTIHQWPATLVQPVGSPLSLECTVEGTSNPNLYWYRQAAGRGLQLLFYSVGIGQISSEVPQNLSASRPQDRQFILSSKKLLLSDSGFYLCAWSSRLPPNEQFFGPGTRLTVL.

This clone was seen once. The chain uses TRBV5-1 and TRBJ1-1, with D uncertain. Trimming left V 0 bases short and J 5 bases short, with 11 bases between. CDR3 size: 14 residues. Per the germline V gene, CDR1 is SGHRS and CDR2 is YFSETQ. The CDR3 sequence is CASSLEAGRTEAFF. The CDR3 DNA reads TGCGCCAGCAGCTTGGAGGCCGGGAGAACTGAAGCTTTCTTT.

The genes are TRBV19 and TRBJ2-7; D call uncertain. From germline, CDR1 is LNHDA and CDR2 SQIVND (reference sequence). The CDR3 is made up of 10 amino acids. The CDR3 DNA follows: TGTCCCAAGGAGAACCACGAGCAGTACGTC. Protein sequence: CPKENHEQYV.

This sequence joins TRBV4-1 and TRBJ1-5; 9 positions agree with TRBD1. With 5 bases clipped from V and 6 bases from J, the junction kept 8 bases outside the gene matches. Germline values: CDR1 MGHRA, CDR2 YSYEKL. This CDR3 is built from 15 residues. The CDR3 DNA reads as TGCGCCAGCAGCACGGGACAGGGTCCCCTTCAGCCCCAGCATTTT. Protein sequence: CASSTGQGPLQPQHF.

The chain couples TRBV5-1 to TRBJ1-1; D is unresolved. Trimming took 3 bases from V and 1 from J, leaving 13 bases between them. The CDR3 is 15 residues long. The germline CDR1 and CDR2 sequences are SGHRS and YFSETQ. The DNA of the CDR3 is TGCGCCAGCAGCTCGCTGAGCGGAGCGAACACTGAAGCTTTCTTT. Translated, it gives CASSSLSGANTEAFF. Filled out from reference TRBV5-1 and TRBJ1-1, the complete variable domain reads KAGVTQTPRYLIKTRGQQVTLSCSPISGHRSVSWYQQTPGQGLQFLFEYFSETQRNKGNFPGRFSGRQFSNSRSEMNVSTLELGDSALYLCASSSLSGANTEAFFGQGTRLTVV.

This clone was seen just once. This chain connects TRBV6-5 to TRBJ2-1; D gene uncertain. Germline V lookup: CDR1 MNHEY, CDR2 SVGAGI. This CDR3 is built from 12 residues. V lost 5 bases and J 7 bases, leaving 9 bases between the germline ends. The CDR3 coding sequence is TGTGCCAGCAGTCCCCGTCTAAATGAGCAGTTCTTC. Protein: CASSPRLNEQFF.

This clone was seen just once. The V and J genes are TRBV29-1 and TRBJ1-1; D call uncertain. CDR1 SQVTM and CDR2 ANQGSEA come from the germline V gene. Trimming stripped 6 bases from V and 4 bases from J, with 9 bases between. There are 11 residues in the CDR3. CDR3 amino acids: CSVAGFTEAFF. Here the CDR3 DNA reads TGCAGCGTGGCCGGGTTCACTGAAGCTTTCTTT.

The rearrangement links TRBV19 to TRBJ2-2, with D perhaps TRBD2 (5 bases). Germline V gene sequence: CDR1 LNHDA, CDR2 SQIVND (reference sequence). The CDR3 covers 14 residues. Trimming removed 0 bases at V and 3 bases at J, with 5 bases between. CDR3 protein: CASSIERDTGELFF. CDR3 DNA sequence: TGTGCCAGTAGTATAGAGCGGGACACCGGGGAGCTGTTTTTT. Full variable domain (rest looked up from reference TRBV19 and TRBJ2-2): DGGITQSPKYLFRKEGQNVTLSCEQNLNHDAMYWYRQDPGQGLRLIYYSQIVNDFQKGDIAEGYSVSREKKESFPLTVTSAQKNPTAFYLCASSIERDTGELFFGEGSRLTVL.

The chain carries TRBV25-1 and TRBJ1-4, with a possible D match to TRBD1 (5 bases). Germline values: CDR1 MGHDK, CDR2 SYGVNS. The CDR3 has 16 amino acids. Between the trimmed V and J ends, which lost 5 bases and 6 bases, there was a span of 19 bases. CDR3 DNA sequence: TGTGCCAGCAGTCCATTAAAAAGAGACAGCGATGAAAAACTGTTTTTT. It specifies CASSPLKRDSDEKLFF.

The chain has TRBV2 and TRBJ2-3; 10 positions agree with TRBD2. CDR1 and CDR2 from the germline V gene are SNHLY and FYNNEI. The CDR3 length is 15 residues. V dropped 2 bases and J dropped 5; count of bases not matched to a gene: 4. CDR3 in amino acids: CASSELAGEIDTQYF. DNA of the CDR3: TGTGCCAGCAGTGAACTAGCGGGAGAAATAGATACGCAGTATTTT.

V and J are TRBV7-8 and TRBJ2-7; perhaps TRBD1 as D (5 bases). The CDR3 has 14 residues. Germline loops: CDR1 SGHVS, CDR2 FQNEAQ. Trimming cost V 5 bases and J 3 bases, with 14 bases left between them. CDR3 sequence: CASSPQGWGYEQYV. The CDR3 coding sequence is TGTGCCAGCAGCCCCCAGGGATGGGGCTACGAGCAGTACGTC.

This clone showed up just a few times. This chain joins TRBV6-1 and TRBJ2-7, with TRBD1 matching 9 bases. The germline V gene has CDR1 MNHNS and CDR2 SASEGT. V dropped 6 bases and J dropped 0; count of bases not matched to a gene: 0. The CDR3 is 13 amino acids. The CDR3 DNA is TGTGCCAGCAGACAGGGGGCCTCCTACGAGCAGTACGTC. It encodes CASRQGASYEQYV.

This chain joins TRBV7-2 and TRBJ2-5; 10 bases are a match to TRBD2. With V trimmed by 5 bases and J by 9 bases, 15 bases remained unmatched. CDR3 size: 16 residues. Germline CDR1 is SGHTA and CDR2 is FQGNSA. The CDR3 nucleotides are TGTGCCAGCAGCCCCCGGGATACCTCGAGCGGGGGGGCCCAGTACTTC. It yields the protein CASSPRDTSSGGAQYF.

The chain links TRBV2 to TRBJ2-5; 12 bases agree with TRBD1. CDR3 length: 15 residues. Germline V gene lookup returns CDR1 SNHLY and CDR2 FYNNEI. V was clipped by 3 bases and J by 6 bases; unmatched bases: 5. The DNA of the CDR3 is TGTGCCAGCAGTGACGGGACAGGGGGCGTGCAGACCCAGTACTTC. This gives the protein CASSDGTGGVQTQYF.

The chain links TRBV28 to TRBJ1-2; D is unclear. CDR1 MDHEN and CDR2 SYDVKM come from the germline V gene. The V end was cut by 3 bases, the J end by 4 bases, with 6 bases between. The CDR3 runs 12 residues. CDR3 protein: CASSFFGYGYTF. The CDR3 nucleotides are TGTGCCAGCAGTTTTTTCGGCTATGGCTACACCTTC.

This clone appeared a few times. V and J are TRBV6-4 and TRBJ1-2; a weak D match, TRBD1 (5 bases). CDR3 length: 15 amino acids. V was cut by 0 bases and J by 5 bases, with 13 bases left in between. Germline loops: CDR1 MRHNA, CDR2 SNTAGT. CDR3 loop: CASSDSGPGLYGYTF. The CDR3 DNA reads as TGTGCCAGCAGTGACTCTGGCCCAGGGCTTTATGGCTACACCTTC.